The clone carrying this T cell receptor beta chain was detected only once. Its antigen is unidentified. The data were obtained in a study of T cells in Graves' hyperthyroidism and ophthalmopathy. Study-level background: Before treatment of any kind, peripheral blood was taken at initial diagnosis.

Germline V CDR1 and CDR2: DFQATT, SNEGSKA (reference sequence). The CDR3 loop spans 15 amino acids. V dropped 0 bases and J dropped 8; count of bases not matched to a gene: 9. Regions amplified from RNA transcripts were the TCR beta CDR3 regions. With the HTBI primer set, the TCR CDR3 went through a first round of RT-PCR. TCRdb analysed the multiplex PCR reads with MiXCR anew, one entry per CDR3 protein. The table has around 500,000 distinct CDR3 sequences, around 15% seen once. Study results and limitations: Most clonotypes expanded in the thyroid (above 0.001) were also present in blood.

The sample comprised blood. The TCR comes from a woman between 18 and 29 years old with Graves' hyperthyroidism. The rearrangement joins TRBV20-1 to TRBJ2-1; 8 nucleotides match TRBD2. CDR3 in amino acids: CSARETGGPLDEQFF. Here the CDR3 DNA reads TGCAGTGCTAGAGAGACGGGAGGGCCTCTGGATGAGCAGTTCTTC.